This entry is about one T cell receptor beta chain. Its cognate antigen is unknown. The source of the sample is a study of OX40 agonist ivuxolimab in advanced cancers. Overall study results and limits: Relative to CD4+, CD8+ T cells held more expanded clones on average. In the 0.1-3.0 mg/kg groups, partial responders showed among the lowest expansion.

Only in-frame clones appear in the TCRdb table, and some are missing; sequencing was by immunoSEQ multiplex PCR. The top ten hold approximately 0.3% of the sample, which has more than 85,000 clones, 90% seen once. Trimming left V 4 bases short and J 4 bases short, with 7 bases between. From germline, CDR1 is MDHEN and CDR2 SYDVKM. The length of the CDR3 is 12 residues. The chain has TRBV28 and TRBJ1-2; D might be TRBD1 (5 bases). The material sequenced was CD4+ or CD8+ T cells sorted from blood, taken in a trial of the OX40 agonist ivuxolimab. This clonotype was obtained from an adult with an advanced solid tumor such as melanoma, head and neck, liver or kidney cancer. The CDR3 here is CASSWGFYGYTF. In nucleotides, the CDR3 is TGTGCCAGCAGTTGGGGGTTCTATGGCTACACCTTC.